These 23 T cell receptor beta chains were sequenced from one sample in a study of blood T cell repertoires in COVID-19. Profiled with immunoSEQ multiplex PCR; TCRdb holds only in-frame clones, not every one. This table holds roughly 180,000 clones, less than 85% found once. The sequencing sample was made of peripheral blood. Source of these receptors: a woman aged 80 or over with active or convalescent COVID-19.

The genes are TRBV30 and TRBJ2-3, with a possible D match to TRBD1 (6 bases). V was pared by 3 bases and J by 2 bases, with 15 bases between. The length of the CDR3 is 15 residues. Germline V gene data show CDR1 as GTSNPN and CDR2 as SVGIG (reference sequence). CDR3 protein: CAWRPTGIYTDTQYF. CDR3 coding DNA: TGTGCCTGGAGACCTACAGGGATCTACACAGATACGCAGTATTTT.

This chain's CDR3 is CASSFSPATGKLFF. For the CDR3, the DNA is TGTGCCAGCAGTTTTTCCCCCGCGACGGGAAAACTGTTTTTT. This sequence joins TRBV28 and TRBJ1-4; D is unclear. The CDR3 has 14 residues. Germline assignment: CDR1 MDHEN and CDR2 SYDVKM. Trimming pared 3 bases from V and 10 bases from J, leaving 15 bases between.

This clone appeared a single time. V usage is TRBV5-1 and J usage is TRBJ2-5; 11 bases are shared with TRBD1. Trimming removed 4 bases from V and 5 bases from J; junction bases left unmatched: 13. Germline loops: CDR1 SGHRS, CDR2 YFSETQ. The CDR3 covers 17 residues. CDR3 in DNA: TGCGCCAGCAGCGTCGGACAGGGGGCGCTTGAGGGGGAGACCCAGTACTTC. It encodes CASSVGQGALEGETQYF.

The gene calls are TRBV27 and TRBJ1-4, with D possibly matching TRBD1 (5 bases). V lost 3 bases and J 8 bases, leaving 13 bases between the germline ends. The CDR3 spans 14 residues. Germline V lookup: CDR1 MNHEY, CDR2 SMNVEV (reference sequence). Here the CDR3 DNA reads TGTGCCAGCAGTTTTCAGGGTACGGCCGAAAAACTGTTTTTT. Residues: CASSFQGTAEKLFF.

This clone appeared a single time. The chain couples TRBV9 to TRBJ2-5, with a tentative D call TRBD2 (5 bases). CDR3 length: 15 residues. Trimming cost V 3 bases and J 5 bases, with 17 bases left between them. From germline, CDR1 is SGDLS and CDR2 YYNGEE. CDR3 nucleotides: TGTGCCAGCAGCGGATTCGGGGTCGGGCCGGAGACCCAGTACTTC. Encoded protein: CASSGFGVGPETQYF.

This clone was detected only once. The chain couples TRBV5-1 to TRBJ2-1; 10 bases match TRBD2. Germline CDR1 and CDR2: SGHRS and YFSETQ. The CDR3 runs to 16 residues. The ends lost 4 bases at V and 4 bases at J; junction bases unmatched: 8. In DNA, the CDR3 is TGCGCCAGCAGCGAGCTAGCGGGAGTTTATTACAATGAGCAGTTCTTC. Residues: CASSELAGVYYNEQFF.

This clone was picked up a small number of times. Other DNA sequences in the same sample also yield this CDR3. The V and J genes are TRBV6-5 and TRBJ1-6; D remains unclear. CDR1 and CDR2 (germline): MNHEY, SVGAGI. V lost 6 bases, J lost 0 bases, and 6 bases lay in between. The CDR3 sequence is 14 residues long. Here the CDR3 DNA reads TGTGCCAGCAGGCGGAGCTCCTATAATTCACCCCTCCACTTT. Amino acid sequence: CASRRSSYNSPLHF.

V usage is TRBV28 and J usage is TRBJ1-6, with 11 bases fitting TRBD1. Germline V gene data show CDR1 as MDHEN and CDR2 as SYDVKM. There are 17 residues in the CDR3. V was pared by 6 bases and J by 4 bases, with 8 bases of the junction left unmatched. The CDR3 here is CASSSVGQGVYNSPLHF. CDR3 coding DNA: TGTGCCAGCAGCTCTGTGGGACAGGGGGTGTATAATTCACCCCTCCACTTT.

This clone occurred a few times. This sequence joins TRBV6-1 and TRBJ2-1; 7 bases are a match to TRBD2. This CDR3 comprises 18 residues. The germline V gene encodes CDR1 MNHNS and CDR2 SASEGT. V lost 2 bases, J lost 3 bases, and 13 bases stayed unmatched. CDR3 in amino acids: CASSESILTGGVYNEQFF. CDR3 bases: TGTGCCAGCAGTGAATCGATTCTGACGGGAGGCGTCTACAATGAGCAGTTCTTC.

The chain joins TRBV9 to TRBJ2-1; TRBD2 aligns across 15 bases. This CDR3 is 17 amino acids long. Germline CDR1 SGDLS, CDR2 YYNGEE. With V trimmed by 0 bases and J by 8 bases, 6 bases remained unmatched. CDR3 residues: CASSVVPGLAGGDEQFF. The CDR3 nucleotides are TGTGCCAGCAGCGTAGTACCGGGACTAGCGGGAGGTGATGAGCAGTTCTTC.

This clone showed up just once. The genes are TRBV29-1 and TRBJ2-3; 9 bases map to TRBD2. CDR1 SQVTM and CDR2 ANQGSEA come from the germline V gene. This CDR3 is built from 14 residues. V trimming: 7 bases; J trimming: 4 bases; junction bases outside the gene matches: 9. Here the CDR3 DNA reads TGCAGCGGGCTAGCGGGATGGAATGCAGATACGCAGTATTTT. As protein: CSGLAGWNADTQYF.

The chain employs TRBV12-5 and TRBJ2-2, with TRBD2 identical over 8 bases. Losses at the gene ends were 5 bases for V and 1 base for J; bases not matched to a gene: 9. This CDR3 has 17 amino acids. Germline V gene sequence: CDR1 LGHNT, CDR2 FRNRAP. CDR3 protein: CASGPPRAGGNTGELFF. The CDR3 nucleotides read TGTGCTAGTGGTCCTCCCAGGGCGGGAGGGAACACCGGGGAGCTGTTTTTT.

This clone was observed a few times. This chain uses TRBV30 with TRBJ2-1; D not certain. Germline loops: CDR1 GTSNPN, CDR2 SVGIG (reference sequence). V was clipped by 3 bases and J by 7 bases, with 16 bases between them. The CDR3 spans 14 residues. CDR3 protein: CAWSQDAEHNEQFF. CDR3 in DNA: TGTGCCTGGAGCCAAGACGCGGAGCATAATGAGCAGTTCTTC.

V and J are TRBV6-1 and TRBJ1-1; D not resolved. The CDR3 loop spans 13 amino acids. With 3 bases removed from V and 4 bases from J, the gap between germline ends came to 9 bases. Germline CDR1 reads MNHNS; CDR2 reads SASEGT. The CDR3 sequence is CASSEDRLTEAFF. CDR3 nucleotide sequence: TGTGCCAGCAGTGAGGATAGACTCACTGAAGCTTTCTTT.

Points on this clone: Within the sample, other DNA sequences also encode this same CDR3. The chain couples TRBV30 to TRBJ1-1; possible D gene TRBD1, 5 bases. The length of the CDR3 is 19 residues. V lost 2 bases and J lost 1, with 26 bases in between. CDR1 is GTSNPN, CDR2 SVGIG, per germline (reference sequence). CDR3 coding DNA: TGTGCCTGGAGTCCGTCAACAGACAGAGGCCTTAAAGCGAACACTGAAGCTTTCTTT. Protein sequence: CAWSPSTDRGLKANTEAFF.

V and J are TRBV29-1 and TRBJ2-1; 9 nucleotides agree with TRBD1. CDR3 length equals 14 residues. Germline CDR1 SQVTM, CDR2 ANQGSEA. V gave up 6 bases and J gave up 3 bases; unmatched junction bases: 6. The CDR3 region has the DNA TGCAGCGTGGCACGGGACAGGGACTACAATGAGCAGTTCTTC. Translated, it gives CSVARDRDYNEQFF.

This clone was detected a few times. The V and J genes are TRBV5-4 and TRBJ1-6, with D maybe TRBD1 (5 bases). V shed 0 bases and J shed 10 bases, with 14 bases lying between them. From germline, CDR1 is SGHNT and CDR2 YYREEE (reference sequence). The CDR3 extends over 15 amino acids. As DNA, the CDR3 is TGTGCCAGCAGCTTGGAGGTCCCAGGGCTGTCACCCCTCCACTTT. It specifies CASSLEVPGLSPLHF.

The chain combines TRBV19 with TRBJ1-1; TRBD1 might be the D (5 bases). This CDR3 is built from 14 residues. The V end lost 3 bases, the J end lost 11 bases, and 19 bases lay between the germline ends. Germline assignment: CDR1 LNHDA and CDR2 SQIVND (reference sequence). DNA for the CDR3: TGTGCCAGTAGTATTTCAGCGAGGCCGGGGGGGGCTTTCTTT. It is translated as CASSISARPGGAFF.

The chain is built from TRBV19 and TRBJ1-5; no definite D call. The CDR3 totals 14 residues. Germline loops: CDR1 LNHDA, CDR2 SQIVND (reference sequence). The ends were cut back, 10 bases at V and 6 bases at J, with 19 bases in the middle. CDR3: CATSITGRAQPQHF. CDR3 in DNA: TGTGCCACCTCAATCACCGGGAGGGCTCAGCCCCAGCATTTT. The full variable domain, completed using reference TRBV19 and TRBJ1-5, is DGGITQSPKYLFRKEGQNVTLSCEQNLNHDAMYWYRQDPGQGLRLIYYSQIVNDFQKGDIAEGYSVSREKKESFPLTVTSAQKNPTAFYLCATSITGRAQPQHFGDGTRLSIL.

The V and J genes are TRBV5-6 and TRBJ2-1; no clear D gene. V lost 2 bases to trimming and J lost 7 bases, with 7 bases between them. CDR1 is SGHDT and CDR2 is YYEEEE in the germline V gene. The CDR3 consists of 12 residues. For the CDR3, the DNA is TGTGCCAGCAGCTTTACCGGGAATGAGCAGTTCTTC. Its translation is CASSFTGNEQFF.

This chain uses TRBV3-1 (or the pseudogene TRBV3-2) with TRBJ2-1; 12 nucleotides align to TRBD2. The CDR3 is 19 amino acids. V dropped 3 bases and J dropped 7; count of bases not matched to a gene: 16. Per germline, CDR1 LGHDT and CDR2 YNNKEL (reference sequence). The CDR3 reads CASSHPPGLAGGRGNEQFF. CDR3 nucleotide sequence: TGTGCCAGCAGCCATCCCCCGGGACTAGCGGGTGGGAGGGGTAATGAGCAGTTCTTC.

This chain connects TRBV27 to TRBJ1-3; a weak D match, TRBD1 (5 bases). The V end lost 6 bases, the J end lost 8 bases, and 11 bases lay between the germline ends. CDR1 is MNHEY and CDR2 is SMNVEV in the germline V gene (reference sequence). The CDR3 is made up of 12 amino acids. CDR3 in amino acids: CASRGGGDTIYF. The CDR3 nucleotides read TGTGCCAGCAGGGGGGGTGGGGACACCATATATTTT.

The chain combines TRBV7-6 with TRBJ2-1; 8 positions agree with TRBD2. V was pared by 1 base and J by 2 bases, with 1 base of the junction left unmatched. Per the germline V gene, CDR1 is SGHVS and CDR2 is FNYEAQ. This CDR3 has 15 residues. The CDR3 loop reads CASSLVAGPYNEQFF. The CDR3 coding sequence is TGTGCCAGCAGCTTAGTAGCGGGACCCTACAATGAGCAGTTCTTC.